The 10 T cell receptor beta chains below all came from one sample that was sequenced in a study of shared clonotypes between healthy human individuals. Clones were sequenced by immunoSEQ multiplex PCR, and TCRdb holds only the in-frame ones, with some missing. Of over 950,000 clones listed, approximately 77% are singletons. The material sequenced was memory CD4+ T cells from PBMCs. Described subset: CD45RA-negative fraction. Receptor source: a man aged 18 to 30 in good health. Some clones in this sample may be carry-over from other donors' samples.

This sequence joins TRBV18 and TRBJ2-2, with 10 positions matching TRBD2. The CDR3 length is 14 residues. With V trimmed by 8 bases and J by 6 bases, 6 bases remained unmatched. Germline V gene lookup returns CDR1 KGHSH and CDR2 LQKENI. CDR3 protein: CASTGTSAAGELFF. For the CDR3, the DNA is TGTGCCAGCACAGGGACTAGCGCGGCCGGGGAGCTGTTTTTT.

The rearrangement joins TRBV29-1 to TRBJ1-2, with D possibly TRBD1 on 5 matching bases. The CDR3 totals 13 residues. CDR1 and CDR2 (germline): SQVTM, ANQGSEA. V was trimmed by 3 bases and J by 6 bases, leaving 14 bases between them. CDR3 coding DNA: TGCAGCGTTGAGGGTGGGCAGGGCGATGGCTACACCTTC. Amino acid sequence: CSVEGGQGDGYTF.

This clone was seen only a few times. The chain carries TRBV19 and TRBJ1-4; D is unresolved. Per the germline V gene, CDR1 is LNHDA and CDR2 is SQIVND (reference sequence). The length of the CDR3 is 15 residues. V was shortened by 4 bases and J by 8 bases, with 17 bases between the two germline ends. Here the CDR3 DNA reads TGTGCCAGTAGTAACTGGACCCCCGGACGCGAAAAACTGTTTTTT. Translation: CASSNWTPGREKLFF. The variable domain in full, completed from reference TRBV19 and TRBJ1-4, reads DGGITQSPKYLFRKEGQNVTLSCEQNLNHDAMYWYRQDPGQGLRLIYYSQIVNDFQKGDIAEGYSVSREKKESFPLTVTSAQKNPTAFYLCASSNWTPGREKLFFGSGTQLSVL.

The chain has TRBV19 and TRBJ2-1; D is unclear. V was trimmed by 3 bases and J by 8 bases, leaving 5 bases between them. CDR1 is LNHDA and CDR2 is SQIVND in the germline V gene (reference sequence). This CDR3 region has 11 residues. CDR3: CASSIFHEQFF. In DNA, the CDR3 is TGTGCCAGTAGTATTTTCCATGAGCAGTTCTTC.

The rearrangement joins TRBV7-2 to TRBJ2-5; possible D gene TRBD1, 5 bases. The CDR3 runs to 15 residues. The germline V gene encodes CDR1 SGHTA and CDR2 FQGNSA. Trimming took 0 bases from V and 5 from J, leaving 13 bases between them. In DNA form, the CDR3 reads TGTGCCAGCAGCTTAGCCGGGCAGGGCGGCGAGACCCAGTACTTC. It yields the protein CASSLAGQGGETQYF.

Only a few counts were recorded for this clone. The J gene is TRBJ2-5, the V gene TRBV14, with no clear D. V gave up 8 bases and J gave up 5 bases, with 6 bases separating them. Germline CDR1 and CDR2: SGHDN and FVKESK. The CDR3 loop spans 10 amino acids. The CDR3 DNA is TGTGCCAGCCTTATCGAGACCCAGTACTTC. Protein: CASLIETQYF.

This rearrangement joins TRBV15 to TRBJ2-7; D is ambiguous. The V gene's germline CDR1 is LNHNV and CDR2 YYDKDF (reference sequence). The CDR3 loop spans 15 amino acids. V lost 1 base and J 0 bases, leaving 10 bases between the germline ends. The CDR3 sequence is CATSRGQILSYEQYF. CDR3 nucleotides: TGTGCCACCAGCAGAGGCCAGATCCTCTCCTACGAGCAGTACTTC.

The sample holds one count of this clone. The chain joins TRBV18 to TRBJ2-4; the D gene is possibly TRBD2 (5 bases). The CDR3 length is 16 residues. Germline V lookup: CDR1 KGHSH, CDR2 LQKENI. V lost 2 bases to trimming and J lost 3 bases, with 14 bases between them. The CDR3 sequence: CASSPMISVGKNIQYF. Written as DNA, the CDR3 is TGTGCCAGCTCACCAATGATTAGCGTGGGCAAAAACATTCAGTACTTC.

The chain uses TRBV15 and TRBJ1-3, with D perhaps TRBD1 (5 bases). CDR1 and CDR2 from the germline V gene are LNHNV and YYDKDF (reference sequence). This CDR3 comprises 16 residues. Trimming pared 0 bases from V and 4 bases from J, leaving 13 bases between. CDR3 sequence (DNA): TGTGCCACCAGCAGAGAAGCAGGGATACTCGGAAACACCATATATTTT. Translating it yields CATSREAGILGNTIYF. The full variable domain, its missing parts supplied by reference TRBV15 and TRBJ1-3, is DAMVIQNPRYQVTQFGKPVTLSCSQTLNHNVMYWYQQKSSQAPKLLFHYYDKDFNNEADTPDNFQSRRPNTSFCFLDIRSPGLGDTAMYLCATSREAGILGNTIYFGEGSWLTVV.

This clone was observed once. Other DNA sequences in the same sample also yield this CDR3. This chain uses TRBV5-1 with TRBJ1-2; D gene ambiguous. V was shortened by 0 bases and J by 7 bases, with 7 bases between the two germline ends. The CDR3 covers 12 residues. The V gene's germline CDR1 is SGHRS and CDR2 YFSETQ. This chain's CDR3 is CASSLESSGYTF. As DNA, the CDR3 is TGCGCCAGCAGCTTGGAAAGTAGTGGCTACACCTTC.